Below, one T cell receptor (beta chain) is given with its context. MiXCR was run by TCRdb on the 5' RACE reads, yielding one entry per CDR3 protein. The data contain roughly 53,000 distinct CDR3 sequences, roughly an eighth of them singletons. The germline gives CDR1 SGHTA, CDR2 FQGNSA. The CDR3 length is 13 residues. Trimming pared 1 base from V and 4 bases from J, leaving 6 bases between. The data belong to a study of early T cells in non-severe SARS-CoV-2 infection. The sequence came from an adult who was a healthcare worker with PCR-confirmed SARS-CoV-2 infection or an uninfected control (not recorded which). Sample: whole blood, taken at baseline. This chain connects TRBV7-2 to TRBJ2-3; D not certain. CDR3 loop: CASSLDFPDTQYF. In nucleotides, the CDR3 is TGTGCCAGCAGCTTAGATTTCCCAGATACGCAGTATTTT.